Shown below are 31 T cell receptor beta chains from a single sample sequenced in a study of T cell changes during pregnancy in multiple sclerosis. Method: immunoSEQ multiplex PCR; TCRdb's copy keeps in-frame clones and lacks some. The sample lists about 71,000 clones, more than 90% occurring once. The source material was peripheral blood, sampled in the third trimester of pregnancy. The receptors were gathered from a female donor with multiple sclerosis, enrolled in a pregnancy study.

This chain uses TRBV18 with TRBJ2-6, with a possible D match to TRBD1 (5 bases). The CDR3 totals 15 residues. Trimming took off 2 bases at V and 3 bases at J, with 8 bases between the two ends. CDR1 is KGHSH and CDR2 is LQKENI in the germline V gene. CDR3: CASSPLTVGANVLTF. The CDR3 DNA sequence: TGTGCCAGCTCACCATTGACAGTTGGGGCCAACGTCCTGACTTTC.

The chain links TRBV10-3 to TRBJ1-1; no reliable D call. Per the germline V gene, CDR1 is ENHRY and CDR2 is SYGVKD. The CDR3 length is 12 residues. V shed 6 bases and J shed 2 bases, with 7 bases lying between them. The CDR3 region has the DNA TGTGCCATCAGGGCAGGAAACACTGAAGCTTTCTTT. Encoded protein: CAIRAGNTEAFF.

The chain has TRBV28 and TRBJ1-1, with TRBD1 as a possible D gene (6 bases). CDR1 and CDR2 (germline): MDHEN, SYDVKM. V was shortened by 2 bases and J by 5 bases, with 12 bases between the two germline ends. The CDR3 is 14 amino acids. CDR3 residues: CASSLQGGGTEAFF. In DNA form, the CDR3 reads TGTGCCAGCAGTTTACAGGGAGGGGGGACTGAAGCTTTCTTT.

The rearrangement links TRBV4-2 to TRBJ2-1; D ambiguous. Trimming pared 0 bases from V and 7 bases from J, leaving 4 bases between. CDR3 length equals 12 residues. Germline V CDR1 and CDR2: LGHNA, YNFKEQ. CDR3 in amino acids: CASSQDLNEQFF. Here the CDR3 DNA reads TGTGCCAGCAGCCAAGACTTGAATGAGCAGTTCTTC.

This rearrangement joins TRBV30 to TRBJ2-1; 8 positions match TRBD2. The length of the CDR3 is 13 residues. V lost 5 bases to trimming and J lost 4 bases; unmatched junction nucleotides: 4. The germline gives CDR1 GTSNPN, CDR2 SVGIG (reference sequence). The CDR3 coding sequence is TGTGCCTGGGAGCGGGAGTGGTACAATGAGCAGTTCTTC. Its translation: CAWEREWYNEQFF.

CDR3: CASSLGLAGKETQYF. The CDR3 nucleotides read TGCGCCAGCAGCTTGGGACTAGCGGGAAAGGAGACCCAGTACTTC. This chain links TRBV5-1 with TRBJ2-5; 11 bases are a match to TRBD2. Germline V CDR1 and CDR2: SGHRS, YFSETQ. With V trimmed by 0 bases and J by 5 bases, 3 bases remained unmatched. The CDR3 runs 15 residues. The variable domain in full, completed from reference TRBV5-1 and TRBJ2-5, reads KAGVTQTPRYLIKTRGQQVTLSCSPISGHRSVSWYQQTPGQGLQFLFEYFSETQRNKGNFPGRFSGRQFSNSRSEMNVSTLELGDSALYLCASSLGLAGKETQYFGPGTRLLVL.

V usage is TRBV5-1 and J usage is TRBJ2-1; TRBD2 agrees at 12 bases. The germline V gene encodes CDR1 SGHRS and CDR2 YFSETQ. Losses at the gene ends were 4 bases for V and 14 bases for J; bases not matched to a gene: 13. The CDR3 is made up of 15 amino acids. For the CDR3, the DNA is TGCGCCAGCAGCGTCGGGACTAGCGGGCCGGACAGGGAGTTCTTC. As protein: CASSVGTSGPDREFF.

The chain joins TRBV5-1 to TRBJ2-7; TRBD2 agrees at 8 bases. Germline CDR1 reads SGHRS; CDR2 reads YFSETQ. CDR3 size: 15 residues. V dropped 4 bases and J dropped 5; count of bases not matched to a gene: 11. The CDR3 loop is CASSPTSGSWDEQYF. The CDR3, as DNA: TGCGCCAGCAGCCCGACCAGCGGGAGTTGGGACGAGCAGTACTTC.

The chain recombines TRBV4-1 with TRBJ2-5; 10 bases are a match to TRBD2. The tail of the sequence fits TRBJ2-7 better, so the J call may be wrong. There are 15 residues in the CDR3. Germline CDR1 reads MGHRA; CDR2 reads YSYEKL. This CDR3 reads CASSQTLAGGYEQYF. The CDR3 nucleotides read TGCGCCAGCAGCCAAACCTTAGCGGGGGGATACGAGCAGTACTTC.

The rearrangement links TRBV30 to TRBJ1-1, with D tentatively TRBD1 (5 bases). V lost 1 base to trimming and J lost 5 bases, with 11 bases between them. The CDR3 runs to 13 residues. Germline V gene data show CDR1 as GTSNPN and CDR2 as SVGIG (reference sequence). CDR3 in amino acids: CAWSGGGGTEAFF. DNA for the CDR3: TGTGCCTGGAGTGGCGGGGGGGGTACTGAAGCTTTCTTT.

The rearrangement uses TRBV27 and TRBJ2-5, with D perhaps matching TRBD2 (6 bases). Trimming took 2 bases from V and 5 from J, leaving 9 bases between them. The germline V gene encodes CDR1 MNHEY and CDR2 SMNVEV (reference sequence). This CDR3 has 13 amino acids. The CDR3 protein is CASSLRRDETQYF. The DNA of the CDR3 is TGTGCCAGCAGTTTACGGAGGGACGAGACCCAGTACTTC.

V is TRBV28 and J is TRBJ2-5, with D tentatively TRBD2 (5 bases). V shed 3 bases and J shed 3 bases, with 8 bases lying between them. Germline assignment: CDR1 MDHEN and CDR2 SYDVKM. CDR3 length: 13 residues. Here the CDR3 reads CASSFVGEETQYF. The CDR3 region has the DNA TGTGCCAGCAGTTTTGTCGGGGAAGAGACCCAGTACTTC.

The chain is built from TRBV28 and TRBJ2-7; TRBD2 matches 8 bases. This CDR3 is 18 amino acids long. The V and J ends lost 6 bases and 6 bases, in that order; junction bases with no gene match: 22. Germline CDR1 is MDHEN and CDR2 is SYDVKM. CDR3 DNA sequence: TGTGCCAGCAGCAAACAAGGATCTGGGACTAGTTATCGGCGCGAGCAGTACTTC. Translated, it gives CASSKQGSGTSYRREQYF.

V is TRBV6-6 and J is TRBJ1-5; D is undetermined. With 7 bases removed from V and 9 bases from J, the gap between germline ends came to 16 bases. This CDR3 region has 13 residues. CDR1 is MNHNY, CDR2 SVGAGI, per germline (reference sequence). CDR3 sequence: CASKYSYLSPQHF. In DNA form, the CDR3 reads TGTGCCAGCAAATACAGTTACCTCTCGCCCCAGCATTTT.

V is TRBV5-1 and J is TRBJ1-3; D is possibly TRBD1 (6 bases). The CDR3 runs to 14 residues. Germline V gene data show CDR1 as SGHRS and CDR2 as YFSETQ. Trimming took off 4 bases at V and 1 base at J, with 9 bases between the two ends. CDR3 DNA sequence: TGCGCCAGCAGCCCCGGACAGTCTGGAAACACCATATATTTT. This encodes CASSPGQSGNTIYF.

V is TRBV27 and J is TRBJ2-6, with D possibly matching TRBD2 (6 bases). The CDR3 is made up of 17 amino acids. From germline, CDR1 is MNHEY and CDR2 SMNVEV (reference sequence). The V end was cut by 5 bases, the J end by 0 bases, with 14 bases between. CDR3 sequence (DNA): TGTGCCAGCAGTCCAGGTGGGGGGACCTCTGGGGCCAACGTCCTGACTTTC. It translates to CASSPGGGTSGANVLTF. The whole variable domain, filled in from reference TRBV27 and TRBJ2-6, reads EAQVTQNPRYLITVTGKKLTVTCSQNMNHEYMSWYRQDPGLGLRQIYYSMNVEVTDKGDVPEGYKVSRKEKRNFPLILESPSPNQTSLYFCASSPGGGTSGANVLTFGAGSRLTVL.

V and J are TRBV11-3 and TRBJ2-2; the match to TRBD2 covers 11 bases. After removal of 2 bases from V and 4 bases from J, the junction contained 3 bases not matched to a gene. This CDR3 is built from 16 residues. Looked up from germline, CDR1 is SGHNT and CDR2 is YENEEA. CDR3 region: CASSLRLAGGTGELFF. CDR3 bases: TGTGCCAGCAGCTTACGTCTAGCGGGAGGCACCGGGGAGCTGTTTTTT.

The CDR3 region is CASSAGQGLGAFF. CDR3 in DNA: TGCGCCAGCAGCGCCGGACAGGGGCTGGGAGCTTTCTTT. The V gene is TRBV10-2, the J gene TRBJ1-1; 9 bases map to TRBD1. Germline values: CDR1 WSHSY, CDR2 SAAADI. V gave up 6 bases and J gave up 10 bases; unmatched junction bases: 9. The CDR3 has 13 residues.

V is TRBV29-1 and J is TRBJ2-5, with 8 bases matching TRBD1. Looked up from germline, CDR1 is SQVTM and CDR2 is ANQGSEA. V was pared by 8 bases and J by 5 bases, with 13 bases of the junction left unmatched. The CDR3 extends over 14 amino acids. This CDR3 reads CSMTDRGSRETQYF. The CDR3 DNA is TGCAGCATGACCGACAGGGGAAGTCGGGAGACCCAGTACTTC.

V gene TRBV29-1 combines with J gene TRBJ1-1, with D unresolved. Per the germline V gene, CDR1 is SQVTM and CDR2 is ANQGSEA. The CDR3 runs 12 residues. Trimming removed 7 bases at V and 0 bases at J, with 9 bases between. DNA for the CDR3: TGCAGCGGGGCAGGTATGAACACTGAAGCTTTCTTT. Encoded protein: CSGAGMNTEAFF.

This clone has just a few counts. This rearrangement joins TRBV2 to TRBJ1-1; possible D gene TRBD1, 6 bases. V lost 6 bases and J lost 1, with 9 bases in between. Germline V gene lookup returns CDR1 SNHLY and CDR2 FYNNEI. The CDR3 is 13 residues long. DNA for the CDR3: TGTGCCAGCAGGGTACAGGGGAACACTGAAGCTTTCTTT. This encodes CASRVQGNTEAFF.

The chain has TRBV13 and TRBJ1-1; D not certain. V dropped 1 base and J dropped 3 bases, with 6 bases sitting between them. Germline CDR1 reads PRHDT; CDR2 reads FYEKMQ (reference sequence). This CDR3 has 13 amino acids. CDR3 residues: CASSLARDTEAFF. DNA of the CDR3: TGTGCCAGCAGCTTAGCCCGGGACACTGAAGCTTTCTTT. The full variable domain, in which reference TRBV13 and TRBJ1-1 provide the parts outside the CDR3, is AAGVIQSPRHLIKEKRETATLKCYPIPRHDTVYWYQQGPGQDPQFLISFYEKMQSDKGSIPDRFSAQQFSDYHSELNMSSLELGDSALYFCASSLARDTEAFFGQGTRLTVV.

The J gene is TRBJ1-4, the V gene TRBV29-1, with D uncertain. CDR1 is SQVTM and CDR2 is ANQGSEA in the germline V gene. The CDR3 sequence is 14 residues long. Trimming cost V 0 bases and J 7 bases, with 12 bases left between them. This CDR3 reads CSVEDPGFSEKLFF. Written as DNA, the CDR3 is TGCAGCGTTGAAGACCCCGGGTTCAGTGAAAAACTGTTTTTT.

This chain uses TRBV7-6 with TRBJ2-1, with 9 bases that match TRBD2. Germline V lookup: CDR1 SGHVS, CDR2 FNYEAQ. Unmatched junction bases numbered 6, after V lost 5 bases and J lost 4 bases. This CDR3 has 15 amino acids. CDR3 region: CASSPTSGPYNEQFF. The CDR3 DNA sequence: TGTGCCAGCAGCCCTACTAGCGGGCCTTACAATGAGCAGTTCTTC.

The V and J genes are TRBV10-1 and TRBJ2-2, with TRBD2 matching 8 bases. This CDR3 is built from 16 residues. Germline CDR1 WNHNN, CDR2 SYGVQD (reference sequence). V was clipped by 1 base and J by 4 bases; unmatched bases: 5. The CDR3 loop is CASSELNGRVTGELFF. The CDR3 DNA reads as TGCGCCAGCAGTGAGTTGAACGGGAGGGTCACCGGGGAGCTGTTTTTT.

The DNA for the CDR3 is TGTGCCTGGACGGTCGGCTATGGCTACACCTTC. This translates into CAWTVGYGYTF. The chain carries TRBV30 and TRBJ1-2, with unresolved D. V was cut by 4 bases and J by 4 bases, with 7 bases left in between. The length of the CDR3 is 11 residues. Germline V gene lookup returns CDR1 GTSNPN and CDR2 SVGIG (reference sequence).

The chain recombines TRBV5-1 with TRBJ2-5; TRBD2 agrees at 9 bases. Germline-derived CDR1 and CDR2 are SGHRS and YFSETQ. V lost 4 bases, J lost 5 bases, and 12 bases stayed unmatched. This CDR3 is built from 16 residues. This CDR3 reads CASSVTSGRSRETQYF. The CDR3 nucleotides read TGCGCCAGCAGCGTGACTAGCGGACGGAGTAGGGAGACCCAGTACTTC.

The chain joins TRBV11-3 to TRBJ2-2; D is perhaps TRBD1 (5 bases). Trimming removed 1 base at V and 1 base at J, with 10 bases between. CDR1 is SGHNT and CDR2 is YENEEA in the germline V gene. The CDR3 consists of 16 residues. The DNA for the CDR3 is TGTGCCAGCAGCTTAGTGGGGCAGAGGAACACCGGGGAGCTGTTTTTT. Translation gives CASSLVGQRNTGELFF.

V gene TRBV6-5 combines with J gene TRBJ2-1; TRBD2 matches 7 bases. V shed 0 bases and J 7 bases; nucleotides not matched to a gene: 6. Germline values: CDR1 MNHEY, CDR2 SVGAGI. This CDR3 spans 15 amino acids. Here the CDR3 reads CASSYSGLGENEQFF. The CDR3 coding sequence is TGTGCCAGCAGTTACTCCGGACTAGGGGAAAATGAGCAGTTCTTC.

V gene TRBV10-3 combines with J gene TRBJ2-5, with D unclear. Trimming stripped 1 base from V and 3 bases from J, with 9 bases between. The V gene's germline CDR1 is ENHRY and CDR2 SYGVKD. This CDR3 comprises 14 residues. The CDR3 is CAISELSVEETQYF. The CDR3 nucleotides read TGTGCCATCAGTGAGTTAAGCGTCGAAGAGACCCAGTACTTC.

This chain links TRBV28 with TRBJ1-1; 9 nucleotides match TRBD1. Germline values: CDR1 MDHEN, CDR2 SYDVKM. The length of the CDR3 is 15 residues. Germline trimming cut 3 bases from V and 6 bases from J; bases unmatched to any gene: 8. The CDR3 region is CASSLPQGAGSEAFF. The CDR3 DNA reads TGTGCCAGCAGTTTGCCACAGGGGGCCGGTTCTGAAGCTTTCTTT.